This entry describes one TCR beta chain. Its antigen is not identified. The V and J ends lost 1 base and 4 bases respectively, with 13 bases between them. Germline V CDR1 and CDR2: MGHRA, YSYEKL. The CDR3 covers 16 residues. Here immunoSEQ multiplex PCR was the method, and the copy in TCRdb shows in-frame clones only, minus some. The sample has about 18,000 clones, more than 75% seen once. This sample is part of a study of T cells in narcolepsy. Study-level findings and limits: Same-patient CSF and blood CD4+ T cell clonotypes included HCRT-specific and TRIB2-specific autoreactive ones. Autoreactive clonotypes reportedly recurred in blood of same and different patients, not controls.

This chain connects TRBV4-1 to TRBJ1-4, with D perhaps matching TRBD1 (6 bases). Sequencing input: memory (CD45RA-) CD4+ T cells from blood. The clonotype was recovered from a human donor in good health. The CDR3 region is CASSQGSGGGNEKLFF. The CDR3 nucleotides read TGCGCCAGCAGCCAAGGGAGCGGGGGCGGTAATGAAAAACTGTTTTTT.